The TCR beta chain under discussion was sequenced for a study of OX40 agonist ivuxolimab in advanced cancers. Profiled with immunoSEQ multiplex PCR; TCRdb holds only in-frame clones, not every one. The sample lists around 70,000 clones, 84% occurring once. Overall study findings and caveats: CD4+ T cells averaged fewer expanded clones than CD8+ T cells.

Concerning this clone itself: Its antigen is unidentified.

The specimen was CD4+ or CD8+ T cells sorted from blood, collected in a trial of the OX40 agonist ivuxolimab. This TCR came from an adult with an advanced solid tumor such as melanoma, head and neck, liver or kidney cancer.

The CDR3 sequence: CASSLTGGGNYGYTF. CDR3 DNA: TGTGCCAGCAGTTTAACAGGGGGGGGGAACTATGGCTACACCTTC. The gene calls are TRBV27 and TRBJ1-2; 8 bases match TRBD1. The CDR3 is 15 residues long. The junction had 4 bases not matched to a gene; V was cut back by 2 bases and J by 2 bases. Germline CDR1 is MNHEY and CDR2 is SMNVEV (reference sequence).